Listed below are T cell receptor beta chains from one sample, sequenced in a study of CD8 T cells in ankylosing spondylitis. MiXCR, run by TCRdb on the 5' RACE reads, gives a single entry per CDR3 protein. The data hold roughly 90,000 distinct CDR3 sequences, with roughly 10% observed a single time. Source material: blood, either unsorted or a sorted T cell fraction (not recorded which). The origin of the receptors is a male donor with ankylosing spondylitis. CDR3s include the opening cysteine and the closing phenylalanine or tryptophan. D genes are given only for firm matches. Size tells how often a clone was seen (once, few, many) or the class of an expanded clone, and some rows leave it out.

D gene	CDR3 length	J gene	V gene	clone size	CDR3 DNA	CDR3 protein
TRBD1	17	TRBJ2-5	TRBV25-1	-	TGTGCCAGCAGTGACCGTAGACAGGGGGCAGTTGGAGAGACCCAGTACTTC	CASSDRRQGAVGETQYF
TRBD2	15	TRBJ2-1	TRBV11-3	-	TGTGCCAGCAGCTTCGGGAGGACGGGGTCCAATGAGCAGTTCTTC	CASSFGRTGSNEQFF
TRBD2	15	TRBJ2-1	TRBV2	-	TGTGCCAGCAGCCACGGACTAGCGCCGTACAATGAGCAGTTCTTC	CASSHGLAPYNEQFF
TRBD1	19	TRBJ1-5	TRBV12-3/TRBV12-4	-	TGTGCCAGCAGTTTTAATCCGGGACAGGGGCCCCCTTTTGATCAGCCCCAGCATTTT	CASSFNPGQGPPFDQPQHF
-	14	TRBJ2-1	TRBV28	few	TGTGCCAGCAGTTTCCTCGGACAATACAATGAGCAGTTCTTC	CASSFLGQYNEQFF
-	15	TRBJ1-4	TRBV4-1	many	TGCGCCAGCAGCCAAGATGGGGGGTCCTCCCCGGCGGAGTTTTTT	CASSQDGGSSPAEFF
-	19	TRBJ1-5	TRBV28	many	TGTGCCAGCAGTTTATCATTCTCGTCGCATGGGGGGTTCAATCAGCCCCAGCATTTT	CASSLSFSSHGGFNQPQHF
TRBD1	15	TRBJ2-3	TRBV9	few	TGTGCCAGCAGCGGTCCCGGGACAGGGGTGGATACGCAGTATTTT	CASSGPGTGVDTQYF
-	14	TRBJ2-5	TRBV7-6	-	TGTGCCAGCAGCTTCGGAGGCTCCCAAGAGACCCAGTACTTC	CASSFGGSQETQYF
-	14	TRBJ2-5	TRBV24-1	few	TGTGCCACCAGTGATTGGGACACCCAAGAGACCCAGTACTTC	CATSDWDTQETQYF
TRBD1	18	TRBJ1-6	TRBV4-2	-	TGTGCCAGCAGCCAAGATCCAACCGGGACAGCTTATAATTCACCCCTCCACTTT	CASSQDPTGTAYNSPLHF
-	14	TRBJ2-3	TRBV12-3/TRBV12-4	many	TGTGCCAGCACCACGGGGACCGGGACAGATACGCAGTATTTT	CASTTGTGTDTQYF
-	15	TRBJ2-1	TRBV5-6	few	TGTGCCAGCAGCTCTGACCCCAGCTCCTACAATGAGCAGTTCTTC	CASSSDPSSYNEQFF
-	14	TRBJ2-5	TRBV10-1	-	TGCGCCAGCAGTGGTACAGGGATCCAAGAGACCCAGTACTTC	CASSGTGIQETQYF
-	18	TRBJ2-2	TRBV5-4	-	TGTGCCAGCAGCTTAACCGGGACTTCTAGATGGACCACCGGGGAGCTGTTTTTT	CASSLTGTSRWTTGELFF
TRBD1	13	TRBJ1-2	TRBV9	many	TGTGCCAGCAGCGGGACAGGGGACTATGGCTACACCTTC	CASSGTGDYGYTF
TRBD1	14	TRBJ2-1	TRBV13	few	TGTGCCAGCAGCTTGAGACAGGGCTTCAATGAGCAGTTCTTC	CASSLRQGFNEQFF
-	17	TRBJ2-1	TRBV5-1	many	TGCGCCAGCAGCTTGGAAACGGGAGCCAACCCCTACAATGAGCAGTTCTTC	CASSLETGANPYNEQFF
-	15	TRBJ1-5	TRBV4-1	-	TGCGCCAGCAGCCAAGTAGGGTCCAGCAATCAGCCCCAGCATTTT	CASSQVGSSNQPQHF
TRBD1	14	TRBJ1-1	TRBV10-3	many	TGTGCCATCAGTGACCCTAACAGGGGGCAAGAAGCTTTCTTT	CAISDPNRGQEAFF
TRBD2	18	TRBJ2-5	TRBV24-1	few	TGTGCCACCAGTCATAGACTAGCGGGAGGGAATATACAAGAGACCCAGTACTTC	CATSHRLAGGNIQETQYF
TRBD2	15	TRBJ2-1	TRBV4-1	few	TGCGCCAGCAGCCAAAGGACTAGCGCTTACAATGAGCAGTTCTTC	CASSQRTSAYNEQFF
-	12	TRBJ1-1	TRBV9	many	TGTGCCAGCAGCACCCTAGGAAGTGAAGCTTTCTTT	CASSTLGSEAFF
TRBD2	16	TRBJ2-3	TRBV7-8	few	TGTGCCAGCAGCTTAGTTTCGGGAGGAGGCACAGATACGCAGTATTTT	CASSLVSGGGTDTQYF
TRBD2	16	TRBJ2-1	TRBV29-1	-	TGCAGCGCCCTGGGACTAGCGGGGAGCTCCTACAATGAGCAGTTCTTC	CSALGLAGSSYNEQFF
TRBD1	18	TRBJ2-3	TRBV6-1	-	TGTGCCAGCAGTGAAGCTGGTTGGACAGGGGGCCGCACAGATACGCAGTATTTT	CASSEAGWTGGRTDTQYF
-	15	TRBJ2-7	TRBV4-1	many	TGCGCCAGCAGCCAAGAGTGGGGGAGCTCCTACGAGCAGTACTTC	CASSQEWGSSYEQYF
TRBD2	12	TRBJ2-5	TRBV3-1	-	TGTGCCAGCAGCCAAGTTAGCGGGAAGGGGAACTTC	CASSQVSGKGNF
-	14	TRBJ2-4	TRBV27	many	TGTGCCAGCAGTTTCTTCGGGATGGGAAACATTCAGTACTTC	CASSFFGMGNIQYF
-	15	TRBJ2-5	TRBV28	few	TGTGCCAGCAGACCCTACGGACGTACGCAAGAGACCCAGTACTTC	CASRPYGRTQETQYF
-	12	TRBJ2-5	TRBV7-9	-	TGTGCCAGCGAAAGACCCGGGGAGACCCAGTACTTC	CASERPGETQYF
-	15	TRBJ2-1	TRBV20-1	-	TGCAGTGCTAGAGGTGGCCTTATGGACGGCGATGAGCAGTTCTTC	CSARGGLMDGDEQFF
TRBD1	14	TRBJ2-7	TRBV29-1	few	TGCAGCGTCCCGGGACAGGGTGGAATTTACGAGCAGTACTTC	CSVPGQGGIYEQYF
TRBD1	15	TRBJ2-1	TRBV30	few	TGTGCCTGGACCAATACAGGGGGCTCCTACAATGAGCAGTTCTTC	CAWTNTGGSYNEQFF
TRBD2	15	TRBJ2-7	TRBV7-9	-	TGTGCCAGCCGTGGTCCGCCGGGACTAGCGTACGAGCAGTACTTC	CASRGPPGLAYEQYF
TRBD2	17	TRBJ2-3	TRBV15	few	TGTGCCACCAGCAGTTTCCTTGGGCCTAGCGGAGAAGATACGCAGTATTTT	CATSSFLGPSGEDTQYF
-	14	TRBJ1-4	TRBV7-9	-	TGTGCCAGCAGCAGTGATGCAACTAATGAAAAACTGTTTTTT	CASSSDATNEKLFF
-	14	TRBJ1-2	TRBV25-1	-	TGTGCCAGCAGTGAACATAAGGATAGCTATGGCTACACCTTC	CASSEHKDSYGYTF
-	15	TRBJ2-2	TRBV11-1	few	TGTGCCAGCAATTCGGCTAGCTTGGGGACCGGGGAGCTGTTTTTT	CASNSASLGTGELFF
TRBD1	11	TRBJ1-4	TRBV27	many	TGTGCCAGCAGTCCAGGGGGAAAACTGTTTTTT	CASSPGGKLFF